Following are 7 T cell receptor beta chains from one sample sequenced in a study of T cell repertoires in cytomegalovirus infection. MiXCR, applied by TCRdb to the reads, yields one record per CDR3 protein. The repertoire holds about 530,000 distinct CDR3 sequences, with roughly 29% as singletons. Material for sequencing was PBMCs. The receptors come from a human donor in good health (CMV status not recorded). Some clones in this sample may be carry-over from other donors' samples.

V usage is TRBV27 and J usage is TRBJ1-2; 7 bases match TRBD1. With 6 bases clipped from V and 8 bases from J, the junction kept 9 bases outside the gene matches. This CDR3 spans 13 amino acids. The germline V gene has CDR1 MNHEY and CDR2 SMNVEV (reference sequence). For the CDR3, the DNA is TGTGCCAGCAGACGAACAGGGGAGAGGGGCTACACCTTC. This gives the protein CASRRTGERGYTF.

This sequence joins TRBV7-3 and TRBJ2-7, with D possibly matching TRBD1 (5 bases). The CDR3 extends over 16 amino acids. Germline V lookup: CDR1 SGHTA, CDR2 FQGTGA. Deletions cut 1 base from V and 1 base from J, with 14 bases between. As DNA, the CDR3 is TGTGCCAGCAGCTTAATCCCCCAGACAGAATCCTACGAGCAGTACTTC. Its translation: CASSLIPQTESYEQYF.

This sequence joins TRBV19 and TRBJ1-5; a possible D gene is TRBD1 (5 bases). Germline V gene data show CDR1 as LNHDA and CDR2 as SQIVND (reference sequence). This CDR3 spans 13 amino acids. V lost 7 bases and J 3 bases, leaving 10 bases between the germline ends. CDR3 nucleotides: TGTGCCAGTACCCCCAGGGTCAATCAGCCCCAGCATTTT. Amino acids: CASTPRVNQPQHF.

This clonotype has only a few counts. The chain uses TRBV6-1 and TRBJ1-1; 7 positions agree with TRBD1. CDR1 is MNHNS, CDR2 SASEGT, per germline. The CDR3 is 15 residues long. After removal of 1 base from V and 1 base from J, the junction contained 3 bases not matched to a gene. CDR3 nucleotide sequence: TGTGCCAGCAGTGAAGGGGGGACAGCGAACACTGAAGCTTTCTTT. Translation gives CASSEGGTANTEAFF.

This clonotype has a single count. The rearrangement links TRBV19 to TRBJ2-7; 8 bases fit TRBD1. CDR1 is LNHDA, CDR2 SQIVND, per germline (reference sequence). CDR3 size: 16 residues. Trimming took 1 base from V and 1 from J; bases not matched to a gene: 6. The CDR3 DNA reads TGTGCCAGTAGTATAGCCGGGACAGGTGGTTCCTACGAGCAGTACTTC. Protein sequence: CASSIAGTGGSYEQYF.

CDR3 DNA sequence: TGCAGTGTGAGCGCCGGGGAAGAGACCCAGTACTTC. It encodes CSVSAGEETQYF. The chain joins TRBV20-1 to TRBJ2-5, with D possibly being TRBD2 (5 bases). This CDR3 region has 12 residues. Per the germline V gene, CDR1 is DFQATT and CDR2 is SNEGSKA (reference sequence). Trimming stripped 7 bases from V and 3 bases from J, with 12 bases between.

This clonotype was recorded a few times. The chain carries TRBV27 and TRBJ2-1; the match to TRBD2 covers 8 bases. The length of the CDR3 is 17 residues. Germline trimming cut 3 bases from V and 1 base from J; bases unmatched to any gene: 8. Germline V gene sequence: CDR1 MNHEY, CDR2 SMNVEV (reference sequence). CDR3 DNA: TGTGCCAGCAGTTTGGGCCTAGCGGGCATATCCTACAATGAGCAGTTCTTC. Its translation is CASSLGLAGISYNEQFF.